These 18 T cell receptor beta chains were all obtained from the same sample, sequenced in a study of T cell responses to AZD1222 COVID-19 vaccine. The protocol was immunoSEQ multiplex PCR, while the TCRdb copy is restricted to in-frame clones and leaves out a portion. The sample lists approximately 89,000 clones, 92% occurring once. The sample was peripheral blood, taken on day 0 of AZD1222 vaccination. The receptor set was obtained from an adult in good health.

The chain couples TRBV7-6 to TRBJ2-1; D perhaps matches TRBD2 (6 bases). Germline V gene lookup returns CDR1 SGHVS and CDR2 FNYEAQ. Trimming removed 5 bases from V and 6 bases from J, with 23 bases in between. CDR3 size: 17 residues. CDR3 amino acids: CASSQGDASAPINEQFF. The CDR3 region has the DNA TGTGCCAGCAGCCAAGGGGACGCTAGCGCGCCCATCAATGAGCAGTTCTTC.

The chain combines TRBV7-9 with TRBJ2-6; TRBD1 matches at 12 bases. Germline loops: CDR1 SEHNR, CDR2 FQNEAQ (reference sequence). CDR3 size: 13 residues. V dropped 0 bases and J dropped 18; count of bases not matched to a gene: 3. In DNA form, the CDR3 reads TGTGCCAGCAGCTTAGCGGGACAGGGGGCAAAGACTTTC. Encoded protein: CASSLAGQGAKTF.

The J gene is TRBJ2-7, the V gene TRBV5-8, with TRBD2 identical over 11 bases. V was clipped by 0 bases and J by 6 bases; unmatched bases: 8. This CDR3 is built from 16 residues. CDR1 and CDR2 (germline): SGHTS, YDEGEE. This CDR3 reads CASSLETSGRFGEQYF. CDR3 coding DNA: TGTGCCAGCAGCTTGGAAACTAGCGGGAGATTCGGCGAGCAGTACTTC.

This clone was counted between two and nine times. The rearrangement uses TRBV27 and TRBJ2-3; D unclear. Germline V gene sequence: CDR1 MNHEY, CDR2 SMNVEV (reference sequence). V was shortened by 2 bases and J by 2 bases, with 8 bases between the two germline ends. The CDR3 runs 14 residues. CDR3 loop: CASSLRTSTDTQYF. The CDR3 nucleotides are TGTGCCAGCAGTTTAAGGACCTCCACAGATACGCAGTATTTT.

The chain has TRBV6-2 or TRBV6-3 and TRBJ1-6, with D possibly TRBD1 on 5 matching bases. Trimming removed 0 bases from V and 7 bases from J, with 10 bases in between. This CDR3 is built from 15 residues. CDR1 MNHEY and CDR2 SVGEGT come from the germline V gene. The CDR3 sequence is CASSYSGDENSPLHF. The CDR3 DNA sequence: TGTGCCAGCAGTTACTCGGGGGATGAGAATTCACCCCTCCACTTT.

V usage is TRBV19 and J usage is TRBJ2-1; the match to TRBD1 covers 10 bases. Per germline, CDR1 LNHDA and CDR2 SQIVND (reference sequence). Trimming at V came to 5 bases and at J to 8 bases, leaving 9 bases not matched to a gene. The length of the CDR3 is 15 residues. CDR3 amino acids: CASSPGTGAVYEQFF. The CDR3 DNA reads as TGTGCCAGTAGTCCAGGGACAGGGGCGGTATATGAGCAGTTCTTC.

This sequence joins TRBV5-1 and TRBJ1-4, with TRBD1 matching 9 bases. CDR3 length: 14 amino acids. Germline V lookup: CDR1 SGHRS, CDR2 YFSETQ. V was clipped by 8 bases and J by 7 bases; unmatched bases: 9. Here the CDR3 reads CASSSGQGFEKLFF. The CDR3 nucleotides read TGCGCCAGTAGTTCGGGACAGGGCTTTGAAAAACTGTTTTTT.

The rearrangement joins TRBV7-3 to TRBJ2-6, with D maybe TRBD1 (6 bases). Germline V gene data show CDR1 as SGHTA and CDR2 as FQGTGA. The germline V and J ends were trimmed by 8 bases and 0 bases, with 20 bases remaining between them. The CDR3 spans 18 residues. CDR3 coding DNA: TGTGCCAGCGGGGGCCCAGCGGAAGGAGTCTCTGGGGCCAACGTCCTGACTTTC. It translates to CASGGPAEGVSGANVLTF.

CDR3 protein: CASSLAGVGQETQYF. The CDR3 DNA is TGTGCCAGCAGCTTGGCAGGGGTCGGGCAAGAGACCCAGTACTTC. The genes are TRBV5-6 and TRBJ2-5; D is perhaps TRBD1 (6 bases). The CDR3 is 15 residues long. Trimming pared 0 bases from V and 2 bases from J, leaving 11 bases between. Germline assignment: CDR1 SGHDT and CDR2 YYEEEE.

This clone showed up just a few times. The chain couples TRBV5-4 to TRBJ2-4; D unclear. This CDR3 is 17 amino acids long. The V gene lost 0 bases and the J gene lost 9 bases, with 22 bases spanning the gap. Germline CDR1 reads SGHNT; CDR2 reads YYREEE (reference sequence). The CDR3 here is CASSLGETETSQPIQYF. CDR3 bases: TGTGCCAGCAGCTTGGGAGAGACGGAGACCAGCCAACCCATTCAGTACTTC.

V gene TRBV28 combines with J gene TRBJ1-1, with 8 bases that match TRBD1. Trimming removed 8 bases from V and 5 bases from J; junction bases left unmatched: 16. Per the germline V gene, CDR1 is MDHEN and CDR2 is SYDVKM. The CDR3 is 16 amino acids. The CDR3 region is CASRPQGAFRRTEAFF. The CDR3 DNA reads TGTGCCAGCCGCCCTCAGGGGGCCTTCAGGAGGACTGAAGCTTTCTTT.

The chain uses TRBV5-6 and TRBJ1-1; D possibly corresponds to TRBD1 (5 bases). Trimming took 0 bases from V and 1 from J, leaving 16 bases between them. Germline V gene sequence: CDR1 SGHDT, CDR2 YYEEEE. This CDR3 comprises 17 residues. CDR3 sequence reads: CASSLAQGPTQNTEAFF. Written as DNA, the CDR3 is TGTGCCAGCAGCTTGGCTCAGGGCCCGACGCAGAACACTGAAGCTTTCTTT.

This clone was detected once. The gene calls are TRBV19 and TRBJ2-5; no clear D gene. The CDR3 covers 15 residues. Trimming pared 6 bases from V and 5 bases from J, leaving 19 bases between. Germline assignment: CDR1 LNHDA and CDR2 SQIVND (reference sequence). CDR3 in amino acids: CASRQSGPDWETQYF. The CDR3, as DNA: TGTGCCAGTAGACAATCCGGGCCAGACTGGGAGACCCAGTACTTC.

V and J are TRBV21-1 and TRBJ2-7; the tabulated D call, TRBD2, remains unverified against the DNA. TRBV21-1 is tagged as a pseudogene. CDR3 length: 14 residues. CDR3 nucleotide sequence: TGTGCCAGCAGCAAAGCGGAGGGCTCCCACGAGCAGTACTTC. Its protein is CASSKAEGSHEQYF.

This chain joins TRBV28 and TRBJ2-1, with 8 positions matching TRBD2. Germline values: CDR1 MDHEN, CDR2 SYDVKM. After removal of 6 bases from V and 10 bases from J, the junction contained 14 bases not matched to a gene. The CDR3 has 15 amino acids. The CDR3 loop reads CASSHRQILAAEQFF. DNA of the CDR3: TGTGCCAGCAGCCACCGACAAATACTAGCGGCCGAGCAGTTCTTC.

The rearrangement uses TRBV30 and TRBJ1-4, with no clear D. The CDR3 is 13 amino acids. Germline lookup yields CDR1 GTSNPN and CDR2 SVGIG (reference sequence). V lost 3 bases and J 7 bases, leaving 12 bases between the germline ends. The CDR3 here is CAWRPPGSEKLFF. For the CDR3, the DNA is TGTGCCTGGAGGCCTCCCGGAAGTGAAAAACTGTTTTTT.

This clone appeared once. The chain has TRBV6-6 and TRBJ2-3; D remains unclear. The CDR3 loop spans 12 amino acids. Between the trimmed V and J ends, which lost 2 bases and 5 bases, there was a span of 5 bases. Germline CDR1 and CDR2: MNHNY and SVGAGI (reference sequence). DNA of the CDR3: TGTGCCAGCAGTTACCTGGTAGATACGCAGTATTTT. Translation: CASSYLVDTQYF.

This chain joins TRBV4-1 and TRBJ1-1, with 9 positions matching TRBD1. CDR3 length: 17 amino acids. V lost 3 bases and J lost 4; bases outside the gene matches: 12. Germline CDR1 and CDR2: MGHRA and YSYEKL. The CDR3 loop reads CASSQGQGWEIGTEAFF. In DNA, the CDR3 is TGCGCCAGCAGCCAGGGACAGGGATGGGAAATTGGCACTGAAGCTTTCTTT.